These 25 T cell receptor beta chains came from one sample sequenced in a study of blood T cell repertoires in COVID-19 (dated by TCRdb to 2018 to 2021). Preparation of the library involved the immunoSEQ multiplex PCR assay. This is the immuneACCESS table as TCRdb keeps it, with only in-frame sequences that have V and J called. A part of the clones is gone; compared with another copy, unresolved V genes explain less than half, and the rest is unexplained. Within this sample are under 250,000 clones, with about 80% of them counted one time only. 1.3% of the sample rests with the top ten. The sequenced sample consisted of PBMCs or T cells enriched from blood (not recorded which). The receptors here all came from a woman between 35 and 50 years old with acute COVID-19.

The chain couples TRBV19 to TRBJ1-2; D is possibly TRBD1 (6 bases). CDR1 LNHDA and CDR2 SQIVND come from the germline V gene (reference sequence). CDR3 length equals 16 residues. Trimming took 7 bases from V and 2 from J, leaving 20 bases between them. The CDR3 reads CASTLGGGRMNYGYTF. DNA for the CDR3: TGTGCCAGTACCCTAGGGGGGGGCAGGATGAACTATGGCTACACCTTC.

This chain links TRBV18 with TRBJ1-6; the D gene is possibly TRBD1 (5 bases). CDR3 size: 13 residues. V lost 6 bases and J lost 8, with 11 bases in between. Germline values: CDR1 KGHSH, CDR2 LQKENI. This chain's CDR3 is CASSFDRDSPLHF. The DNA of the CDR3 is TGTGCCAGCTCTTTCGACAGAGATTCACCCCTCCACTTT. The variable domain in full, with the rest retrieved from reference TRBV18 and TRBJ1-6, is NAGVMQNPRHLVRRRGQEARLRCSPMKGHSHVYWYRQLPEEGLKFMVYLQKENIIDESGMPKERFSAEFPKEGPSILRIQQVVRGDSAAYFCASSFDRDSPLHFGNGTRLTVT.

This clone appeared a single time. The chain is built from TRBV2 and TRBJ2-1, with D possibly TRBD2 on 5 matching bases. Per germline, CDR1 SNHLY and CDR2 FYNNEI. The V gene lost 5 bases and the J gene lost 3 bases, with 11 bases spanning the gap. This CDR3 has 14 residues. The CDR3 sequence: CASSPLGLYNEQFF. The DNA for the CDR3 is TGTGCCAGCAGTCCGCTTGGACTCTACAATGAGCAGTTCTTC. Complete variable domain (other parts from reference TRBV2 and TRBJ2-1): EPEVTQTPSHQVTQMGQEVILRCVPISNHLYFYWYRQILGQKVEFLVSFYNNEISEKSEIFDDQFSVERPDGSNFTLKIRSTKLEDSAMYFCASSPLGLYNEQFFGPGTRLTVL.

V usage is TRBV28 and J usage is TRBJ1-1, with 7 bases identical to TRBD1. Unmatched junction bases numbered 5, after V lost 6 bases and J lost 4 bases. CDR3 size: 13 residues. Germline CDR1 reads MDHEN; CDR2 reads SYDVKM. CDR3 region: CASSLDRATEAFF. For the CDR3, the DNA is TGTGCCAGCAGCTTAGACAGGGCCACTGAAGCTTTCTTT.

The chain uses TRBV5-1 and TRBJ2-5; tentative D call: TRBD2 (5 bases). The CDR3 runs to 15 residues. The ends were cut back, 1 base at V and 4 bases at J, with 14 bases in the middle. Germline values: CDR1 SGHRS, CDR2 YFSETQ. The CDR3 reads CASSLFVGSGETQYF. The CDR3 DNA is TGCGCCAGCAGCTTGTTCGTCGGCAGCGGAGAGACCCAGTACTTC.

J is TRBJ2-5 and V is TRBV7-3; D is undetermined. CDR1 and CDR2 (germline): SGHTA, FQGTGA. V lost 0 bases and J lost 7, with 12 bases in between. This CDR3 comprises 14 residues. CDR3 DNA: TGTGCCAGCAGCTTAACGGGTCTCAGAGGGACCCAGTACTTC. Translated: CASSLTGLRGTQYF.

This clone was seen just once. The chain employs TRBV6-5 and TRBJ2-2, with TRBD1 matching 7 bases. Germline lookup yields CDR1 MNHEY and CDR2 SVGAGI. The CDR3 has 15 amino acids. V was clipped by 0 bases and J by 5 bases; unmatched bases: 3. The CDR3 is CASSYSEGATGELFF. Here the CDR3 DNA reads TGTGCCAGCAGTTACTCAGAGGGGGCGACCGGGGAGCTGTTTTTT.

The chain links TRBV4-1 to TRBJ1-1; D is unclear. V was cut by 1 base and J by 0 bases, with 6 bases left in between. The CDR3 length is 14 residues. Germline values: CDR1 MGHRA, CDR2 YSYEKL. The CDR3 coding sequence is TGCGCCAGCAGCCAAGGGAGGGTGAACACTGAAGCTTTCTTT. Encoded protein: CASSQGRVNTEAFF.

The chain couples TRBV7-2 to TRBJ1-2; D remains unclear. Germline values: CDR1 SGHTA, CDR2 FQGNSA. The CDR3 totals 15 residues. V was pared by 4 bases and J by 8 bases, with 20 bases between. CDR3 bases: TGTGCCAGCAGCTCGTCTGCCAGTAGCGCTAGGGGCTACACCTTC. Protein product: CASSSSASSARGYTF. Full variable domain (remainder filled in from reference TRBV7-2 and TRBJ1-2): GAGVSQSPSNKVTEKGKDVELRCDPISGHTALYWYRQSLGQGLEFLIYFQGNSAPDKSGLPSDRFSAERTGGSVSTLTIQRTQQEDSAVYLCASSSSASSARGYTFGSGTRLTVV.

The V gene is TRBV19, the J gene TRBJ1-1, with TRBD1 as a possible D gene (6 bases). CDR3 length: 13 amino acids. Germline V gene data show CDR1 as LNHDA and CDR2 as SQIVND (reference sequence). Deletions cut 6 bases from V and 4 bases from J, with 12 bases between. In DNA, the CDR3 is TGTGCCAGTAGGACAGGAGCGGTCACTGAAGCTTTCTTT. Encoded protein: CASRTGAVTEAFF.

The J gene is TRBJ2-7, the V gene TRBV6-5; TRBD1 matches at 9 bases. Germline lookup yields CDR1 MNHEY and CDR2 SVGAGI. This CDR3 contains 14 residues. V shed 7 bases, J shed 3 bases, and the junction held 7 bases outside the gene matches. The CDR3 region is CASTPGTGNYEQYF. In DNA form, the CDR3 reads TGTGCCAGCACCCCCGGGACAGGGAACTACGAGCAGTACTTC.

The rearrangement links TRBV7-6 to TRBJ2-7; TRBD2 matches 7 bases. The CDR3 runs to 14 residues. The germline V gene has CDR1 SGHVS and CDR2 FNYEAQ. J gave up 6 bases and V 1 base, and 6 bases lay outside the gene matches. CDR3 amino acids: CASSLGGSEAEQYF. The CDR3 DNA is TGTGCCAGCAGCTTAGGCGGGAGTGAAGCCGAGCAGTACTTC.

The rearrangement joins TRBV28 to TRBJ1-1; 7 nucleotides line up with TRBD1. With V trimmed by 8 bases and J by 5 bases, 11 bases remained unmatched. Germline CDR1 MDHEN, CDR2 SYDVKM. The CDR3 covers 14 residues. CDR3 DNA sequence: TGTGCCAGCCAAACACAGGGGAAAAAGACTGAAGCTTTCTTT. Translating gives CASQTQGKKTEAFF.

The count of this clone is one. The chain is built from TRBV28 and TRBJ2-1; D gene ambiguous. The CDR3 runs to 13 residues. Germline assignment: CDR1 MDHEN and CDR2 SYDVKM. V was clipped by 1 base and J by 4 bases, with 5 bases between them. CDR3 loop: CASSLFQYNEQFF. In DNA, the CDR3 is TGTGCCAGCAGTTTATTTCAGTACAATGAGCAGTTCTTC.

The genes are TRBV19 and TRBJ1-1; 11 bases fit TRBD1. CDR3 length: 12 amino acids. Looked up from germline, CDR1 is LNHDA and CDR2 is SQIVND (reference sequence). The ends lost 6 bases at V and 6 bases at J; junction bases unmatched: 0. The CDR3 sequence is CASRGQGAEAFF. The DNA for the CDR3 is TGTGCCAGTAGGGGACAGGGGGCTGAAGCTTTCTTT.

This chain links TRBV5-5 with TRBJ1-2; perhaps TRBD1 as D (6 bases). The CDR3 loop spans 16 amino acids. CDR1 and CDR2 from the germline V gene are SGHKS and YYEKEE (reference sequence). V was pared by 0 bases and J by 2 bases, with 14 bases between. The CDR3 protein is CASSLGNRVGNYGYTF. The CDR3 DNA sequence: TGTGCCAGCAGCTTGGGGAACAGGGTCGGAAACTATGGCTACACCTTC.

V is TRBV7-9 and J is TRBJ2-1; D is unresolved. CDR3 size: 13 residues. Germline V lookup: CDR1 SEHNR, CDR2 FQNEAQ (reference sequence). V was clipped by 5 bases and J by 8 bases, with 13 bases between them. CDR3 residues: CASSPPPSDEQFF. The CDR3 region has the DNA TGTGCCAGCAGCCCCCCTCCGTCAGATGAGCAGTTCTTC.

The rearrangement joins TRBV5-1 to TRBJ2-4; the match to TRBD2 covers 8 bases. The junction had 3 bases not matched to a gene; V was cut back by 1 base and J by 0 bases. CDR3 length equals 16 residues. The germline V gene encodes CDR1 SGHRS and CDR2 YFSETQ. CDR3 region: CASSLTSGIAKNIQYF. CDR3 bases: TGCGCCAGCAGCTTGACTAGCGGAATAGCCAAAAACATTCAGTACTTC.

V gene TRBV7-9 combines with J gene TRBJ2-7; the match to TRBD1 covers 10 bases. The CDR3 totals 16 residues. V gave up 5 bases and J gave up 5 bases; unmatched junction bases: 12. Per the germline V gene, CDR1 is SEHNR and CDR2 is FQNEAQ (reference sequence). CDR3 nucleotides: TGTGCCAGCAGCCCGTATTTGGGACAGGGGAAAAACGAGCAGTACTTC. It codes for CASSPYLGQGKNEQYF.

The chain has TRBV28 and TRBJ2-3; D not certain. V shed 3 bases and J shed 3 bases, with 7 bases lying between them. Germline V gives CDR1 MDHEN, CDR2 SYDVKM. This CDR3 has 13 residues. The CDR3: CASSLTLTDTQYF. CDR3 nucleotides: TGTGCCAGCAGTTTGACATTGACAGATACGCAGTATTTT.

The chain is built from TRBV6-5 and TRBJ1-5; 9 bases agree with TRBD1. Germline trimming cut 4 bases from V and 1 base from J; bases unmatched to any gene: 5. The germline gives CDR1 MNHEY, CDR2 SVGAGI. This CDR3 contains 16 residues. The CDR3 coding sequence is TGTGCCAGCAGTTCACGACAGGGGGGCAGCAATCAGCCCCAGCATTTT. It translates to CASSSRQGGSNQPQHF.

This rearrangement joins TRBV30 to TRBJ1-2; TRBD1 might be the D (5 bases). Trimming cost V 1 base and J 4 bases, with 10 bases left between them. The CDR3 consists of 13 residues. Germline loops: CDR1 GTSNPN, CDR2 SVGIG (reference sequence). CDR3: CAWSAGASYGYTF. The CDR3, as DNA: TGTGCCTGGAGTGCTGGGGCTAGCTATGGCTACACCTTC.

This chain joins TRBV2 and TRBJ2-7; no definite D call. V was trimmed by 6 bases and J by 4 bases, leaving 19 bases between them. In germline, CDR1 is SNHLY, CDR2 FYNNEI. CDR3 size: 15 residues. The CDR3 loop reads CASRESEALKYEQYF. The CDR3 bases are TGTGCCAGCAGGGAATCCGAGGCGCTAAAATACGAGCAGTACTTC.

V is TRBV9 and J is TRBJ2-1; TRBD2 might be the D (5 bases). The CDR3 is 14 amino acids. V lost 0 bases and J lost 4, with 8 bases in between. The germline gives CDR1 SGDLS, CDR2 YYNGEE. The CDR3 sequence is CASSVGEGYNEQFF. DNA for the CDR3: TGTGCCAGCAGCGTAGGTGAGGGATACAATGAGCAGTTCTTC.

The rearrangement joins TRBV19 to TRBJ2-1; D is perhaps TRBD1 (6 bases). This CDR3 contains 15 residues. Germline-derived CDR1 and CDR2 are LNHDA and SQIVND (reference sequence). The V gene lost 6 bases and the J gene lost 5 bases, with 17 bases spanning the gap. The CDR3 loop reads CASSITGFSHNEQFF. The CDR3 DNA follows: TGTGCCAGTAGCATAACAGGGTTTTCACACAATGAGCAGTTCTTC. Variable domain in full (rest from reference TRBV19 and TRBJ2-1): DGGITQSPKYLFRKEGQNVTLSCEQNLNHDAMYWYRQDPGQGLRLIYYSQIVNDFQKGDIAEGYSVSREKKESFPLTVTSAQKNPTAFYLCASSITGFSHNEQFFGPGTRLTVL.